One and the same sample provided the 17 T cell receptor beta chains below, sequenced in a study of control samples from healthy donors and cancer patients (dated by TCRdb to 2020 to 2022). The library was produced with the immunoSEQ multiplex PCR assay. Here the immuneACCESS table is served through TCRdb, limited to in-frame sequences with V and J called. Missing clones are a known gap in these copies; in checked studies unresolved V genes cover under half, and the rest lacks a known reason. In all, the sample holds around 82,000 clones, and around 87% of those were seen once. The ten largest clones capture over 15% of the sample. The sequenced sample consisted of blood. Every receptor here comes from a man aged 50-60 years in good health.

CDR3 amino acids: CASSPPTVNGYTF. As DNA, the CDR3 is TGTGCCAGCTCACCCCCGACAGTAAATGGCTACACCTTC. V gene TRBV18 combines with J gene TRBJ1-2; possible D gene TRBD1, 5 bases. In germline, CDR1 is KGHSH, CDR2 LQKENI. Trimming pared 3 bases from V and 6 bases from J, leaving 11 bases between. This CDR3 has 13 residues.

The J gene is TRBJ2-1, the V gene TRBV11-3, with D perhaps TRBD2 (6 bases). CDR1 is SGHNT and CDR2 is YENEEA in the germline V gene. The CDR3 extends over 16 amino acids. V gave up 1 base and J gave up 6 bases, with 16 bases separating them. The CDR3 DNA follows: TGTGCCAGCAGCTTAGGATTCGGGAGAAAGGGCAATGAGCAGTTCTTC. Translation: CASSLGFGRKGNEQFF.

J is TRBJ2-1 and V is TRBV6-2 or TRBV6-3, with no clear D. Looked up from germline, CDR1 is MNHEY and CDR2 is SVGEGT. Trimming cost V 0 bases and J 6 bases, with 18 bases left between them. The CDR3 covers 17 residues. CDR3 protein: CASSYSRSRPYINEQFF. The CDR3 DNA reads TGTGCCAGCAGTTACTCGAGGAGCCGACCCTACATCAATGAGCAGTTCTTC.

The J gene is TRBJ2-3, the V gene TRBV7-2; D gene unclear. The CDR3 is made up of 15 amino acids. The V gene's germline CDR1 is SGHTA and CDR2 FQGNSA. Trimming shortened V by 2 bases and J by 2 bases, and 11 bases separated the two germline ends. The DNA of the CDR3 is TGTGCCAGCAGCTTACGTGTACAGTCCACAGATACGCAGTATTTT. This encodes CASSLRVQSTDTQYF. Using reference TRBV7-2 and TRBJ2-3 for the parts outside the CDR3, the full variable domain is GAGVSQSPSNKVTEKGKDVELRCDPISGHTALYWYRQSLGQGLEFLIYFQGNSAPDKSGLPSDRFSAERTGGSVSTLTIQRTQQEDSAVYLCASSLRVQSTDTQYFGPGTRLTVL.

The rearrangement joins TRBV5-4 to TRBJ2-6; D may be TRBD2 (6 bases). The CDR3 has 16 amino acids. The V gene lost 4 bases and the J gene lost 2 bases, with 13 bases spanning the gap. Germline values: CDR1 SGHNT, CDR2 YYREEE (reference sequence). The CDR3, as DNA: TGTGCCAGCAGCATTGGAGGAGGGGCTGGGGCCAACGTCCTGACTTTC. Its translation: CASSIGGGAGANVLTF.

The chain uses TRBV18 and TRBJ2-3; 7 bases fit TRBD2. The trim removed 1 base at V and 5 bases at J, leaving 6 bases unmatched. CDR3 size: 15 residues. The germline gives CDR1 KGHSH, CDR2 LQKENI. CDR3 protein: CASSPLAGVGDTQYF. CDR3 nucleotide sequence: TGTGCCAGCTCACCACTGGCGGGAGTTGGAGATACGCAGTATTTT. Together with reference TRBV18 and TRBJ2-3, the CDR3 gives the full variable domain: NAGVMQNPRHLVRRRGQEARLRCSPMKGHSHVYWYRQLPEEGLKFMVYLQKENIIDESGMPKERFSAEFPKEGPSILRIQQVVRGDSAAYFCASSPLAGVGDTQYFGPGTRLTVL.

This clone has just one count. The same CDR3 can be traced to other DNA sequences in this sample. The chain uses TRBV24-1 and TRBJ2-3, with D tentatively TRBD1 (6 bases). Germline lookup yields CDR1 KGHDR and CDR2 SFDVKD. The CDR3 is 16 residues long. Trimming removed 3 bases from V and 6 bases from J, with 18 bases in between. In DNA form, the CDR3 reads TGTGCCACCAGTGATCTGGCGGACGGGGACACGGATACGCAGTATTTT. Residues: CATSDLADGDTDTQYF.

The chain uses TRBV27 and TRBJ2-4; D is undetermined. V was trimmed by 7 bases and J by 1 base, leaving 20 bases between them. Germline V gene data show CDR1 as MNHEY and CDR2 as SMNVEV (reference sequence). The CDR3 runs 17 residues. In nucleotides, the CDR3 is TGTGCCAGCACCCCGATCAAAGGAGATAGGGCCAAAAACATTCAGTACTTC. Translation gives CASTPIKGDRAKNIQYF.

J is TRBJ1-1 and V is TRBV5-8; D gene uncertain. The ends were cut back, 2 bases at V and 1 base at J, with 9 bases in the middle. Germline values: CDR1 SGHTS, CDR2 YDEGEE. CDR3 length equals 14 residues. CDR3 DNA sequence: TGTGCCAGCAGCTTAATGGGATCGAACACTGAAGCTTTCTTT. It yields the protein CASSLMGSNTEAFF.

This clone was counted only a few times. The chain links TRBV27 to TRBJ2-7; 7 bases line up with TRBD1. The CDR3 consists of 15 residues. V lost 6 bases to trimming and J lost 5 bases; unmatched junction nucleotides: 13. CDR1 and CDR2 (germline): MNHEY, SMNVEV (reference sequence). Written as DNA, the CDR3 is TGTGCCAGCAGCTTACAGGGGATCGGCTTTCACGAGCAGTACTTC. Protein: CASSLQGIGFHEQYF.

The rearrangement uses TRBV18 and TRBJ2-1; 9 bases map to TRBD2. J was trimmed by 1 base and V by 3 bases; bases with no gene match: 4. CDR3 length: 16 residues. Germline V gene sequence: CDR1 KGHSH, CDR2 LQKENI. CDR3 amino acids: CASSPGSGSSYNEQFF. DNA for the CDR3: TGTGCCAGCTCACCGGGTAGCGGGAGTTCCTACAATGAGCAGTTCTTC.

The CDR3 here is CASSRIRDSFYEQYV. The CDR3 DNA sequence: TGTGCCAGCAGTCGTATCCGGGACTCATTCTACGAGCAGTACGTC. The V call is TRBV6-5, the J call TRBJ2-7, with a tentative D call TRBD2 (6 bases). V lost 5 bases to trimming and J lost 3 bases, with 17 bases between them. Germline CDR1 reads MNHEY; CDR2 reads SVGAGI. There are 15 residues in the CDR3.

The V and J genes are TRBV30 and TRBJ2-1; D tentatively fits TRBD1 or TRBD2 (5 bases each). Germline V lookup: CDR1 GTSNPN, CDR2 SVGIG (reference sequence). V dropped 4 bases and J dropped 4 bases, with 11 bases sitting between them. The CDR3 spans 13 residues. The CDR3 sequence is CAWTRGQYNEQFF. The DNA of the CDR3 is TGTGCCTGGACTCGGGGCCAATACAATGAGCAGTTCTTC.

This clone was detected once. The chain has TRBV4-1 and TRBJ1-1, with D possibly being TRBD1 (6 bases). This CDR3 region has 17 residues. In germline, CDR1 is MGHRA, CDR2 YSYEKL. Trimming stripped 0 bases from V and 5 bases from J, with 19 bases between. The CDR3 sequence is CASSQDRWNREGTEAFF. The CDR3 region has the DNA TGCGCCAGCAGCCAAGATCGGTGGAACAGGGAAGGGACTGAAGCTTTCTTT.

The chain joins TRBV7-2 to TRBJ1-2, with D unclear. The germline V gene has CDR1 SGHTA and CDR2 FQGNSA. CDR3 length: 13 amino acids. With 8 bases removed from V and 3 bases from J, the gap between germline ends came to 13 bases. The CDR3: CASGRRGDYGYTF. CDR3 DNA sequence: TGTGCCAGCGGTCGGCGGGGTGACTATGGCTACACCTTC.

This CDR3 reads CASSLNPGTGAETQYF. DNA of the CDR3: TGTGCCAGCAGCCTCAATCCCGGGACAGGGGCCGAGACCCAGTACTTC. The V call is TRBV7-6, the J call TRBJ2-5, with 10 bases lining up with TRBD1. Germline CDR1 SGHVS, CDR2 FNYEAQ. V was clipped by 5 bases and J by 5 bases; unmatched bases: 11. The CDR3 is made up of 16 amino acids.

This chain uses TRBV24-1 with TRBJ1-1; TRBD1 might be the D (5 bases). The V gene lost 3 bases and the J gene lost 0 bases, with 19 bases spanning the gap. This CDR3 spans 18 amino acids. CDR1 is KGHDR and CDR2 is SFDVKD in the germline V gene. The CDR3 loop is CATSDPSGDGYMNTEAFF. CDR3 coding DNA: TGTGCCACCAGTGATCCCTCCGGGGACGGCTACATGAACACTGAAGCTTTCTTT.